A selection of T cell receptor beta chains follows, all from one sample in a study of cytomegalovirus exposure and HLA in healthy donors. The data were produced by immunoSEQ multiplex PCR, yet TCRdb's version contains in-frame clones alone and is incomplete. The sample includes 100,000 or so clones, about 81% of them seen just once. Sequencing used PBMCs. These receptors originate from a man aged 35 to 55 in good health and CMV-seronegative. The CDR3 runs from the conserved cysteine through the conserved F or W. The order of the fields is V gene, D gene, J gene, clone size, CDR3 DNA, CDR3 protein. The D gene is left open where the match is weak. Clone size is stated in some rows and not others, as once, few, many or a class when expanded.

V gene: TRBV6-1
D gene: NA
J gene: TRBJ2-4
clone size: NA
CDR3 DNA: TGTGCCAGCAGTGAAGCTGGGACAAGGGGGTTC
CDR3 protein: CASSEAGTRGF

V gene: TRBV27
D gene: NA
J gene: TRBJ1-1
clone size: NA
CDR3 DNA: TGTGCCAGCAGTAATAAGAGGGGGGGGAACACTGAAGCTTTCTTT
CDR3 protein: CASSNKRGGNTEAFF

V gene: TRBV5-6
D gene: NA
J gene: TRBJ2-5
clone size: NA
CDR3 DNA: TGTGCCAGCAGCTTTTCGGAAGAGACCCAGTACTTC
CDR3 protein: CASSFSEETQYF

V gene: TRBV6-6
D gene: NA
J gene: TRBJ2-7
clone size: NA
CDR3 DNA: TGTGCCAGCAGTTACTTAACCGGGACACCCACCTACGAGCAGTACTTC
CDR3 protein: CASSYLTGTPTYEQYF

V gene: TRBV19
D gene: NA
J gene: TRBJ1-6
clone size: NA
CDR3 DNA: TGTGCCAGTATCGGGAGTACCTATAATTCACCCCTCCACTTT
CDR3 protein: CASIGSTYNSPLHF

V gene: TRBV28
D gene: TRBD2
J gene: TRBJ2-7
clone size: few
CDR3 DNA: TGTGCCAGCAACTCCGGGACTAGCGGATCCTACGAGCAGTACTTC
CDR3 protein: CASNSGTSGSYEQYF

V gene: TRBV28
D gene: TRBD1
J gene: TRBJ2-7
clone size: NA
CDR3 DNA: TGTGCCAGCTTCAGGACAGGGGACCCCTACGAGCAGTACTTC
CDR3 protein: CASFRTGDPYEQYF

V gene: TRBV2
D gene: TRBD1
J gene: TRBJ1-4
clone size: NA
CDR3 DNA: TGTGCCAGCAGTGAACGACAGGGGGGTGAAAAACTGTTTTTT
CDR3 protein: CASSERQGGEKLFF

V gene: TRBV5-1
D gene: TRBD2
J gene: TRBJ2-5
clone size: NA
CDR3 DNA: TGCGCCAGCAGCTTGGGGCTAGCGGGAGGAAAGTACCAAGAGACCCAGTACTTC
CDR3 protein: CASSLGLAGGKYQETQYF

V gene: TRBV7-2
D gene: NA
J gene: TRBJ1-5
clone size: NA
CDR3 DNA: TGTGCCAGCAGCCTTGACATACAAAATCAGCCCCAGCATTTT
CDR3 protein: CASSLDIQNQPQHF

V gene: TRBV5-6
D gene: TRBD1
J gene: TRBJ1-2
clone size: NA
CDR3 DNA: TGTGCCAGCAGCTCTGGGACAGGGGCATTCGGCTACACCTTC
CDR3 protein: CASSSGTGAFGYTF

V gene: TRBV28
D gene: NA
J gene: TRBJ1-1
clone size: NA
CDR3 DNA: TGTGCCATCGCCGGGGGGGGAAGCACTGAAGCTTTCTTT
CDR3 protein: CAIAGGGSTEAFF

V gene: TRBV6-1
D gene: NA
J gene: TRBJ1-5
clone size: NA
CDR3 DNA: TGTGCCAGCAGTGAAATTCAAACGGGTCAGCCCCAGCATTTT
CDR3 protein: CASSEIQTGQPQHF

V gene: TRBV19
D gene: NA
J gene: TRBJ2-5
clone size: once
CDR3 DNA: TGTGCCAGTAGTATGGGGTGGGGGGACCCAGAGACCCAGTACTTC
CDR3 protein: CASSMGWGDPETQYF

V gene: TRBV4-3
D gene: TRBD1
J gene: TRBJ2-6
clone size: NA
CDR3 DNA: TGCGCCAGCAGCCAAGATCAGGGGGTAGGGGCCAACGTCCTGACTTTC
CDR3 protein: CASSQDQGVGANVLTF

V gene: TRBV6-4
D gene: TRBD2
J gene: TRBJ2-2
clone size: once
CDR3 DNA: TGTGCCAGCAGTGCACTCGCGGGGGGGAACACCGGGGAGCTGTTTTTT
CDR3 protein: CASSALAGGNTGELFF

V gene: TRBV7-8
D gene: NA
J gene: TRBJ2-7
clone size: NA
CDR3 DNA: TGTGCCAGCAGCTCCTACCGGGGAGGCTCCTACGAGCAGTACTTC
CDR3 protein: CASSSYRGGSYEQYF

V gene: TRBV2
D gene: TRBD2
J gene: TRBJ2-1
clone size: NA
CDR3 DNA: TGTGCCAGCAGTGGGTGGGGGGGGGATTACAATGAGCAGTTCTTC
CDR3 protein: CASSGWGGDYNEQFF

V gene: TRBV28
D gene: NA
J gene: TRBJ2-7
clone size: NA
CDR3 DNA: TGTGCCAGCAGTTTCATGGCAGGGGCCTACGAGCAGTACTTC
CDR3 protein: CASSFMAGAYEQYF

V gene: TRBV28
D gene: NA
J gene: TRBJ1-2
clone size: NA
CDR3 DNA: TGTGCCAGCAGCGCAGGCCAACCCTCTGGCTACACCTTC
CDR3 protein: CASSAGQPSGYTF

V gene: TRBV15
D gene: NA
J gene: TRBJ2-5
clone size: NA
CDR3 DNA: TGTGCCACCAGCAAGCACCCAGAGACCCAGTACTTC
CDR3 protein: CATSKHPETQYF

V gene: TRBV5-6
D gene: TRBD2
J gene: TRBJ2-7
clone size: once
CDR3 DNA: TGTGCCAGCAGCGTAGGGGTTCGACTAGCTGGGTACGAGCAGTACTTC
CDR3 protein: CASSVGVRLAGYEQYF

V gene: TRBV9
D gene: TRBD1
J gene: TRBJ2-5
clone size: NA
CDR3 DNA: TGTGCCAGCAGCGTAGCAGGGGGCGGGGAGACCCAGTACTTC
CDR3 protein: CASSVAGGGETQYF

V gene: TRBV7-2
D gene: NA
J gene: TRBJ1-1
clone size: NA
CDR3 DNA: TGTGCCAGCAGCTTAGCGGGCAGTATGAACACTGAAGCTTTCTTT
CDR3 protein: CASSLAGSMNTEAFF

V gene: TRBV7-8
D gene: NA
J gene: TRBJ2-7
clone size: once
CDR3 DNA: TGTGCCAGCAGCGCGAGGGACACCTCCTACGAGCAGTACTTC
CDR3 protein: CASSARDTSYEQYF

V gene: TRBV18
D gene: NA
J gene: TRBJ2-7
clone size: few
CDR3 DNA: TGTGCCAGCTCATCCACCCCCGGAGGTGGCTACGAGCAGTACTTC
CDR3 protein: CASSSTPGGGYEQYF

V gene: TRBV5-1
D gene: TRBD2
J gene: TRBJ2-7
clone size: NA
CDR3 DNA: TGCGCCAGCAGCATTAGCGGGGGGGCCTACGAGCAGTACTTC
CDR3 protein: CASSISGGAYEQYF

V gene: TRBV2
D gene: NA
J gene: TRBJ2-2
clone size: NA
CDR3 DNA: TGTGCCAGCAGTGATCCTGCGGGGATAAACACCGGGGAGCTGTTTTTT
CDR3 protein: CASSDPAGINTGELFF

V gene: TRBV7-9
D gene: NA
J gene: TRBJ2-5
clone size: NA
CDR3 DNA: TGTGCCAGCAGTCCCGGGACACAAGAGACCCAGTACTTC
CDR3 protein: CASSPGTQETQYF

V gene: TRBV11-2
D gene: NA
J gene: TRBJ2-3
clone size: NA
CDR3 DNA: TGTGCCAGCAGCTTAGATCACGGGTACGCCGGCCGGGTTCATACGCAGTATTTT
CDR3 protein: CASSLDHGYAGRVHTQYF

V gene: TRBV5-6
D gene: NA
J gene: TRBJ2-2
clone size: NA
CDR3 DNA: TGTGCCAGCAGGAGGGAATTCTCCACCGGGGAGCTGTTTTTT
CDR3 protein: CASRREFSTGELFF

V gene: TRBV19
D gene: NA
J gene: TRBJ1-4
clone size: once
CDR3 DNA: TGTGCCAGCACAGGGACAACTAATGAAAAACTGTTTTTT
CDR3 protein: CASTGTTNEKLFF

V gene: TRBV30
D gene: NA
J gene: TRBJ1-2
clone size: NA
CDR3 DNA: TGTGCCTGGAGTGTACTGTATGGCTACACCTTC
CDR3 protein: CAWSVLYGYTF

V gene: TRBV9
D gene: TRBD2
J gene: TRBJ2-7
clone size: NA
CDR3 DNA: TGTGCCAGCAGCGTAGGTAGCGGGGGGACGCCCTACGAGCAGTACTTC
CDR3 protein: CASSVGSGGTPYEQYF

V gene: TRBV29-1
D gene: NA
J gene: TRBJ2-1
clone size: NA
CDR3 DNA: TGCAGCGCCGCCTACAGTAATGAGCAGTTCTTC
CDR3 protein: CSAAYSNEQFF

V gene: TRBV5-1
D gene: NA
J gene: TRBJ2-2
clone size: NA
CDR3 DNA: TGCGCCAGCAGTCGGCGGACGAACACCGGGGAGCTGTTTTTT
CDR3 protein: CASSRRTNTGELFF

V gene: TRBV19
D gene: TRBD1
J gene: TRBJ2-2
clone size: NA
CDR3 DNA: TGTGCCAGCACAAACAGGGGGGTAAACACCGGGGAGCTGTTTTTT
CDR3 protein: CASTNRGVNTGELFF

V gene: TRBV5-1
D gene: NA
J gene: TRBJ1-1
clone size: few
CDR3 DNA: TGCGCCAGCAGCTGGAGCAGGGGTGAAGCTTTCTTT
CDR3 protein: CASSWSRGEAFF

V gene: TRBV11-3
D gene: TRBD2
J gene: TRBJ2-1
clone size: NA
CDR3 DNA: TGTGCCAGCAGCCCAGCGAGCGGGGGTGAAAATGAGCAGTTCTTC
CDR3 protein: CASSPASGGENEQFF

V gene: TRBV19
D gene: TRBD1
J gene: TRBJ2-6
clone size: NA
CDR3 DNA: TGTGCCAGTACCAACAGGGGCTCTGGGGCCAACGTCCTGACTTTC
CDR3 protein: CASTNRGSGANVLTF

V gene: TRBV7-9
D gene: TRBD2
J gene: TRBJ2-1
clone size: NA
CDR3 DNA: TGTGCCAGCAGCTTTAGCGGGGTTGGTGAGCAGTTCTTC
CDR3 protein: CASSFSGVGEQFF

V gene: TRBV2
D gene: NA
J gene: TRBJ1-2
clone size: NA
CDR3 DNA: TGTGCCAGCAGTGAACTTGGGGGGGCTGGCTACACCTTC
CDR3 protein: CASSELGGAGYTF

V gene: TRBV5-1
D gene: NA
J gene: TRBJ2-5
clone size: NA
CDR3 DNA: TGCGCCAGCAGCTTGGATACCACGGGGGAGACCCAGTACTTC
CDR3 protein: CASSLDTTGETQYF

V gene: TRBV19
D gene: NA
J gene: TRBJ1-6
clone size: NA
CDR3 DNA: TGTGCCAGTAGTATTTCCCTGAGACAGAGAAATTCACCCCTCCACTTT
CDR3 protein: CASSISLRQRNSPLHF

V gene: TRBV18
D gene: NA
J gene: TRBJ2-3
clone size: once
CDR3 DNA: TGTGCCAGCTCACGGCCGGGGGGCACAGATACGCAGTATTTT
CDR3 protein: CASSRPGGTDTQYF

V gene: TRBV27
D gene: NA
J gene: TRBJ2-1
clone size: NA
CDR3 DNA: TGTGCCAGCAGTTTGAGGAGTGACTCCTACAATGAGCAGTTCTTC
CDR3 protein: CASSLRSDSYNEQFF

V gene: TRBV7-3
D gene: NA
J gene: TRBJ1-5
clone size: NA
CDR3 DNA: TGTGCCAGCAGCCGGGGCGGGGCTCAGCCCCAGCATTTT
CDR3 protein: CASSRGGAQPQHF

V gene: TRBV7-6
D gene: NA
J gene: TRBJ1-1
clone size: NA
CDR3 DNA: TGTGCCAGCAGCAGAGGACAGTCTGAGGCTTTCTTT
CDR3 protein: CASSRGQSEAFF

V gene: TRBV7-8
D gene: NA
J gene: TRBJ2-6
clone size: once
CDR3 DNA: TGTGCCAGCAGCCAAAATACAGGGGGGGCAGGGGCCAACGTCCTGACTTTC
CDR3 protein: CASSQNTGGAGANVLTF

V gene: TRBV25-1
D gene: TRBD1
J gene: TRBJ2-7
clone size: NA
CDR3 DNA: TGTGCCAGCATTAGACAGGGGGGCGACGAGCAGTACTTC
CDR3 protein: CASIRQGGDEQYF

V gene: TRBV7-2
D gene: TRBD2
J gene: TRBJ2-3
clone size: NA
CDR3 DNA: TGTGCCAGCAGCTTAGATAACGCAGCGGGGATAGATACGCAGTATTTT
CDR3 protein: CASSLDNAAGIDTQYF

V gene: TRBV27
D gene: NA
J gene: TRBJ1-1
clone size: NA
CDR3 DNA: TGTGCCAGCGTCGACTTGAACACTGAAGCTTTCTTT
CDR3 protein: CASVDLNTEAFF

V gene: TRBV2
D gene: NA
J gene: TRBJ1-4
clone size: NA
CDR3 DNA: TGTGCCAGCAGTCCCAGTAATGAAAAACTGTTTTTT
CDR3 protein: CASSPSNEKLFF

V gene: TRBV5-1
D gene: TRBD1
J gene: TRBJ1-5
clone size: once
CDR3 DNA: TGCGCCAGCAGCTTAACAGGGGATTTTAATCAGCCCCAGCATTTT
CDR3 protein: CASSLTGDFNQPQHF

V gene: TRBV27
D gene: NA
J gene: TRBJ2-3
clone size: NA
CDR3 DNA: TGTGCCAGCAGTTTAGGTACAGGGCCAGATACGCAGTATTTT
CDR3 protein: CASSLGTGPDTQYF